This T cell receptor (beta chain) was documented in a study of T-cell reconstitution after alpha-beta-depleted transplantation in children. Unique molecular identifiers were used to barcode this TCRbeta library. TCRdb independently ran MiXCR on the PCR reads; one entry per CDR3 protein. The sample consists of 440,000 or so distinct CDR3 sequences, 11% of them appearing once. The receptor was derived from a human donor who donated a stem cell graft to a child with acute myeloid leukemia. The material sequenced was PBMCs from the stem cell graft donor, taken from the stem cell graft.

The CDR3 DNA is TGTGCCAGCTCAGGTCTTCAAGAAAAACTGTTTTTT. Translating gives CASSGLQEKLFF. V usage is TRBV18 and J usage is TRBJ1-4; D gene unclear. The CDR3 runs to 12 residues. V gave up 5 bases and J gave up 8 bases, with 9 bases separating them. The germline V gene has CDR1 KGHSH and CDR2 LQKENI.